One T cell receptor (beta chain) is described in this entry. Antigen: not known. The data are from a study of graft-versus-host responses after intestinal transplantation. The wider study: All recipients were given anti-thymocyte globulin induction, and tacrolimus and steroids were then administered for three to four years.

CDR3 length: 19 residues. V lost 0 bases and J 0 bases, leaving 21 bases between the germline ends. Germline CDR1 and CDR2: SGHKS and YYEKEE (reference sequence). Clones were sequenced by immunoSEQ multiplex PCR, and TCRdb holds only the in-frame ones, with some missing. Seen here are approximately 90,000 clones, about 88% observed once, and the top ten hold about 0.27%. The sequences come from unstimulated CD4+ T cells sorted from spleen or lymph node cells, collected before transplant. This chain connects TRBV5-5 to TRBJ1-2; D may be TRBD1 (6 bases). The TCR originated in a human donor who was the organ donor for an intestinal transplant. The CDR3 DNA is TGTGCCAGCAGCTTGGATCGACCCGCCGACAGGTCAGCTAACTATGGCTACACCTTC. Translating it yields CASSLDRPADRSANYGYTF.